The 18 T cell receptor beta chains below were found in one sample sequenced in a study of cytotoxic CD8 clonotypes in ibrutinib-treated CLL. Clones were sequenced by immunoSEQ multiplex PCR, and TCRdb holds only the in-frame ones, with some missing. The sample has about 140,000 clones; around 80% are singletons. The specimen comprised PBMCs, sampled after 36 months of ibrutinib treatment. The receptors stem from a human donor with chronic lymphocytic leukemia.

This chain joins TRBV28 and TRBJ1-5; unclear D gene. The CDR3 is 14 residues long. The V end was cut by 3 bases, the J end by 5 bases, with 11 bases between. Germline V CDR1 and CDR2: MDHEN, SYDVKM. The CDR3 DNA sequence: TGTGCCAGCAGTTTTTTGGGTAGAGATCAGCCCCAGCATTTT. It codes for CASSFLGRDQPQHF.

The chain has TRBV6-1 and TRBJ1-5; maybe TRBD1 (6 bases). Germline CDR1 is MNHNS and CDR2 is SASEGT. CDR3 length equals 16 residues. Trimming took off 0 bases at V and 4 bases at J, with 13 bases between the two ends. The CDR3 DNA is TGTGCCAGCAGTGAAGCAGGGGGGCCGGCGAATCAGCCCCAGCATTTT. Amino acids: CASSEAGGPANQPQHF.

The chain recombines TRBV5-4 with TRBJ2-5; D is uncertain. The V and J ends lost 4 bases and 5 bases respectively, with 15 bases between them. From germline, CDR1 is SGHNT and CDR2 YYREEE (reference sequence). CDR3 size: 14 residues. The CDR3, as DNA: TGTGCCAGCAGCCTTAAGATACAAGGGGAGACCCAGTACTTC. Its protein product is CASSLKIQGETQYF.

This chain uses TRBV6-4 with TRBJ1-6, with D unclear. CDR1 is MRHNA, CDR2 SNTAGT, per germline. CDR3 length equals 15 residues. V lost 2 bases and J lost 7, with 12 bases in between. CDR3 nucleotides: TGTGCCAGCAGTGACGTTTTTGGGCGGAATTCACCCCTCCACTTT. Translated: CASSDVFGRNSPLHF.

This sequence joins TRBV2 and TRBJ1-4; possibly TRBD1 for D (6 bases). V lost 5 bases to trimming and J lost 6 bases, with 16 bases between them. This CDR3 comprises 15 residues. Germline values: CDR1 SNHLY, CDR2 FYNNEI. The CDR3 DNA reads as TGTGCCAGCAGTCCCGACAGGTTTTGGTATGAAAAACTGTTTTTT. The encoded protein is CASSPDRFWYEKLFF.

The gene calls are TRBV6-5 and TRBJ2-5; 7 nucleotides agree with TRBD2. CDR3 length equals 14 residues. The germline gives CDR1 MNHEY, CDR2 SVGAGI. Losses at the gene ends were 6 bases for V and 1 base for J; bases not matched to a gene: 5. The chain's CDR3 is CASREGLVQETQYF. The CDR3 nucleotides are TGTGCCAGCAGGGAAGGACTAGTCCAAGAGACCCAGTACTTC.

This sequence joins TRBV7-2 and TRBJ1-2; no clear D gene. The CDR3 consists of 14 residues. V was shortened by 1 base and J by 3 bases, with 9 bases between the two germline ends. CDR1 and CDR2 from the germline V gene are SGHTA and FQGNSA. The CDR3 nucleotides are TGTGCCAGCAGCTTAGGGGTTAGGGACTATGGCTACACCTTC. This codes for CASSLGVRDYGYTF.

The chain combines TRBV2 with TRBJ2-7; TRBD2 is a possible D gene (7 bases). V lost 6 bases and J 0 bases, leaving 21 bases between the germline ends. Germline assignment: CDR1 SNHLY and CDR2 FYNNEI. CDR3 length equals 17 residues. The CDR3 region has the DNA TGTGCCAGCAGCCTACAGGGACTACCTCTCATCTCCTACGAGCAGTACTTC. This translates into CASSLQGLPLISYEQYF.

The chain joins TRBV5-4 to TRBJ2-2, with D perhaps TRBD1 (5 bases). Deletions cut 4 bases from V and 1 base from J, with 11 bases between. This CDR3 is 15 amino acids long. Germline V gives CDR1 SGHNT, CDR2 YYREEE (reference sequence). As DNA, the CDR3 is TGTGCCAGCAGCCCCGACAGTGAGAACACCGGGGAGCTGTTTTTT. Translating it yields CASSPDSENTGELFF.

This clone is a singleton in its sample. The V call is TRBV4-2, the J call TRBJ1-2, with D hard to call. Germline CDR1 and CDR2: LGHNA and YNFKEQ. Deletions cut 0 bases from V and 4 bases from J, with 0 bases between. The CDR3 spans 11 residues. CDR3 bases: TGTGCCAGCAGCCAAGACTATGGCTACACCTTC. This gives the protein CASSQDYGYTF.

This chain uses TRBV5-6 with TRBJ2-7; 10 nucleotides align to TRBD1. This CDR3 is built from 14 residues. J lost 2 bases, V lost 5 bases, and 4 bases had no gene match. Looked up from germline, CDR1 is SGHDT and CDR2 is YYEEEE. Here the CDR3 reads CASSDGQGAYEQYF. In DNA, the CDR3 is TGTGCCAGCAGTGACGGACAGGGGGCCTACGAGCAGTACTTC.

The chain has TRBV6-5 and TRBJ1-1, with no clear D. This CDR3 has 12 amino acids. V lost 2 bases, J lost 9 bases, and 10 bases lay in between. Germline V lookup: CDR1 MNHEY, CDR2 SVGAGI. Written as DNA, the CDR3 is TGTGCCAGCAGTTACGCCGGGAGAAAAGCTTTCTTT. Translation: CASSYAGRKAFF.

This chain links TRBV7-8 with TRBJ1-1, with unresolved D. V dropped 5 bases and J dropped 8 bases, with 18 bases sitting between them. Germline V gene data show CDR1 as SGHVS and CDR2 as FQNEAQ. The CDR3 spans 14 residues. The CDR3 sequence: CASSQSKAVSEAFF. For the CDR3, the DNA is TGTGCCAGCAGCCAGAGTAAAGCCGTCAGCGAAGCTTTCTTT.

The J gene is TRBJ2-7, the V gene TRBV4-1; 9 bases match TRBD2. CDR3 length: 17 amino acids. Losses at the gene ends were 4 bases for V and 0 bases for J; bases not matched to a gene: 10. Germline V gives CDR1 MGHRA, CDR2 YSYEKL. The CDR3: CASSLFGLAGTSYEQYF. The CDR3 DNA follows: TGCGCCAGCAGCCTGTTCGGGCTAGCGGGAACCTCCTACGAGCAGTACTTC.

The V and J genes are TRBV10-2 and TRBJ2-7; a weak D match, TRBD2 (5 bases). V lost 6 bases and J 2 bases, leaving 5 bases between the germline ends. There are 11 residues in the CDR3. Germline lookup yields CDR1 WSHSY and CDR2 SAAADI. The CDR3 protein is CASRTTYEQYF. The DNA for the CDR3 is TGCGCCAGCAGGACTACCTACGAGCAGTACTTC.

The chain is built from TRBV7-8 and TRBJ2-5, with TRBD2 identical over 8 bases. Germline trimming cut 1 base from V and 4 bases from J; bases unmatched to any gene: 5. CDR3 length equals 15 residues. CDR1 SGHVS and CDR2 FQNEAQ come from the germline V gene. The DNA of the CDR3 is TGTGCCAGCAGCTTAGGGGCGGGAGGATTAGAGACCCAGTACTTC. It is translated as CASSLGAGGLETQYF.

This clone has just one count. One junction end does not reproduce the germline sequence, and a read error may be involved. The CDR3 loop reads CTSSLVGAGELFF. The CDR3 bases are TGCACCAGCAGCTTGGTAGGCGCCGGGGAGCTGTTTTTT. This chain joins TRBV5-1 and TRBJ2-2; D gene unclear. Germline assignment: CDR1 SGHRS and CDR2 YFSETQ. There are 13 residues in the CDR3.

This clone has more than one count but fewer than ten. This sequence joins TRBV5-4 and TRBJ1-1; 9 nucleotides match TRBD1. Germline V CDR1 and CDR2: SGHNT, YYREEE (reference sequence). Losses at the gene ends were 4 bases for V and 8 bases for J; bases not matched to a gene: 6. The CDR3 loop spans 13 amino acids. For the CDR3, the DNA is TGTGCCAGCAGCCTACAGGGGGCGAAGGAAGCTTTCTTT. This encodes CASSLQGAKEAFF.